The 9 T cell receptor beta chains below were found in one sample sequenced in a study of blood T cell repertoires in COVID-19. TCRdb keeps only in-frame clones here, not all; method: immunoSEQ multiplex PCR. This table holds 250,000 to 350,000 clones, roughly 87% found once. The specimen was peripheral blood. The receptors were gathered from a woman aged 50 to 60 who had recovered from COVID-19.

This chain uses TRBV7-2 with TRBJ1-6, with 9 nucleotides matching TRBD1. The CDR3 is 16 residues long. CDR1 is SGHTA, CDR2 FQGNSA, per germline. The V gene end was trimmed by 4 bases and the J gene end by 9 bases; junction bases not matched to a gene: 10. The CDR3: CASSSHRTGVGSPLHF. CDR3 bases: TGTGCCAGCAGCTCACACCGGACAGGGGTTGGTTCACCCCTCCACTTT.

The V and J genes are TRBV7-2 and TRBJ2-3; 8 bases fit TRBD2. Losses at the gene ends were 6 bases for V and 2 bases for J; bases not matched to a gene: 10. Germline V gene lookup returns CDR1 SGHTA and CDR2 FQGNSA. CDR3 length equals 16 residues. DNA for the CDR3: TGTGCCAGCAGACCCTTAGCGGGGCCGCCCACAGATACGCAGTATTTT. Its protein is CASRPLAGPPTDTQYF.

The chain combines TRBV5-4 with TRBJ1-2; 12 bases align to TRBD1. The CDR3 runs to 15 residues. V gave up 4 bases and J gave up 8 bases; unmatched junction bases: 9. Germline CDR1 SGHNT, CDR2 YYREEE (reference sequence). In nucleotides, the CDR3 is TGTGCCAGCAGCGCCTGGGACAGGGGGCTGGGGGGCTACACCTTC. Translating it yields CASSAWDRGLGGYTF.

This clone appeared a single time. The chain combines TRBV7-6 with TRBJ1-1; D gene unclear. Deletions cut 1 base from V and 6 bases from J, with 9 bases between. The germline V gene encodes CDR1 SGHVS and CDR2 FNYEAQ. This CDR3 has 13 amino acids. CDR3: CASSLGRYAEAFF. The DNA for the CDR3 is TGTGCCAGCAGCTTAGGCAGGTATGCTGAAGCTTTCTTT.

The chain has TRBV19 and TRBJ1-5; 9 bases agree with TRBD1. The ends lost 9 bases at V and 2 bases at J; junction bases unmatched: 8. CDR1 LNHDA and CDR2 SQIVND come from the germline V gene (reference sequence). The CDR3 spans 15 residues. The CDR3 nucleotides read TGTGCCAGCTGGGGACAGGGAGGAGGCAATCAGCCCCAGCATTTT. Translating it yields CASWGQGGGNQPQHF.

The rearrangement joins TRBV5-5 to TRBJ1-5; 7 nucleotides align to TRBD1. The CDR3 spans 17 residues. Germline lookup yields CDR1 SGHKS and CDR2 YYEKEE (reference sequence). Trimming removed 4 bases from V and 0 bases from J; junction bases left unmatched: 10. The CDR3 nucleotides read TGTGCCAGCAGCAAGGAGGGACAGAGACCTAGCAATCAGCCCCAGCATTTT. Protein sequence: CASSKEGQRPSNQPQHF.

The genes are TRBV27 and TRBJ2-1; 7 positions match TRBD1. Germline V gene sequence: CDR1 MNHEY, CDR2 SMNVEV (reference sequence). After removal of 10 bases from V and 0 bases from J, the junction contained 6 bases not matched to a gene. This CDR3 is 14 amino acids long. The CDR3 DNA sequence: TGTGCCATCAGGGACAGCTACTCCTACAATGAGCAGTTCTTC. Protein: CAIRDSYSYNEQFF.

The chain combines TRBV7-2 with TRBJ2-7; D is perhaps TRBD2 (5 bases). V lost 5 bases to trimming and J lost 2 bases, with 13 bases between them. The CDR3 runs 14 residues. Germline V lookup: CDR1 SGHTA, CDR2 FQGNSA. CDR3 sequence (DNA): TGTGCCAGCAGCGCGTGGACGGGAACCTACGAGCAGTACTTC. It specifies CASSAWTGTYEQYF.

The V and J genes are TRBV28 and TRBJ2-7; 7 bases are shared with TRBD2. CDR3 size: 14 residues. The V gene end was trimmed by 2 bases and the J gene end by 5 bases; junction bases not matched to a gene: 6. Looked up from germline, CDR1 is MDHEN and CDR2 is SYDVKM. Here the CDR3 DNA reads TGTGCCAGCAGTTTAGGGAGGGTTCGGCACGAGCAGTACTTC. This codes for CASSLGRVRHEQYF.